Included here is one T cell receptor beta chain sequence, with context. Its antigen target is currently unknown. No much larger clone is present one base from it, and per-base qualities are unavailable. The data originate from a study of CD8+ T cells in alopecia areata (dated by TCRdb to the late 2010s). Concerning the study at large: Treated patients were enrolled in an open-label pilot trial of oral tofacitinib at 5 to 10 mg twice daily for moderate-to-severe alopecia areata. Patients received tofacitinib for 6 to 18 months and were then followed off drug for 6 months to check for delayed response and recurrence. The SALT score, which quantifies the percentage of affected scalp surface area, was used to measure disease severity in treated patients. High-throughput TCRbeta sequencing was used to examine T cell clonal expansion in alopecia areata in both the C3H/HeJ mouse model and human patients. Scalp tissue and sorted CD4+ and CD8+ peripheral blood T cells from patchy and totalis/universalis alopecia areata patients and from healthy controls were covered by human TCRbeta sequencing. Tofacitinib-treated patients had biopsies at baseline and at 4 and 24 weeks of treatment, with a later scalp biopsy in several patients. Scalp clonality was compared across normal scalp (n=4), patchy alopecia areata scalp (n=8), and alopecia totalis/universalis scalp (n=8). RNA came from the PAXgene miRNA kit for fixed scalp, the miRNeasy kit for PBMCs, and the RNeasy kit for mouse skin. TCRbeta CDR3 regions were amplified by immunoSEQ multiplex PCR with 35 Vbeta forward and 13 Jbeta reverse primers.

Summary of the overall study and its limitations: Many expanded lesional clones persisted in scalp and blood during tofacitinib treatment, which may partly explain relapse after stopping treatment. Shared TCR sequences between patients were less evident than in mice, which may be partly attributable to HLA diversity in the patient population. Tofacitinib significantly decreased scalp clonality and the number of expanded CD8+ clones among the top 100 scalp clones. Unlike mouse skin, where gammadelta T cells dominate, normal human skin contains resident alphabeta T cells that get sequenced too, which complicates analysis of the scalp TCR repertoire. Compared with normal scalp, lesional scalp, particularly in alopecia totalis/universalis, had higher clonality and more expanded CD8+ clones, which suggests antigenic drive. Because the treated cohort was small and had just a single nonresponder, larger studies are needed to establish links between baseline CD8+ expansion and response.

Libraries were prepared through the immunoSEQ multiplex PCR assay. For TCR sequencing, RNA was extracted from every sample and reverse transcribed into cDNA to serve as template. First-strand cDNA was synthesized using SuperScript III with a 2:1 mix of oligo-dT and random hexamers. Amplification bias was assessed with a synthetic immune receptor repertoire, and residual bias was removed computationally. The published analysis was carried out like this. After raw reads were preprocessed to remove errors, the CDR3 was defined following IMGT conventions as running from the conserved cysteine to phenylalanine. Clonality was calculated as 1 minus Shannon entropy normalized by log2 of the number of productive unique TCRs. Whether scalp clones were CD4 or CD8 was inferred by matching scalp TCRbeta sequences against CD4 and CD8 repertoires sorted from blood. TCRdb stores this immuneACCESS table with in-frame sequences only. Part of the clones is absent; in the studies checked, under half of the shortfall reflects unresolved V genes, and no reason is known for the rest. V and J calls and clone size follow that table, whereas D and trimming were derived from the DNA. The sample table holds 150,000 to 200,000 clones, of which around three fifths were seen once. The ten biggest clones cover 1.3% of the sample.

The V end loses 5 bases and the J end loses 0 bases, and a stretch of 4 bases separates them. The CDR3 has 11 amino acids, counting the end cysteine and phenylalanine. Only the CDR3 portion is preserved as DNA: 33 bases, with reading frame beginning at the first base. Per the germline V gene, SQVTM is the CDR1 and ANQGSEA is the CDR2. This sample's treatment or condition label indicates: oral pan-JAK inhibitor, 5-10 mg twice daily. Lesional scalp punch biopsies and peripheral blood were collected from alopecia areata patients. PBMCs were isolated by density centrifugation and stained for CD3, CD4 and CD8, and CD4+ and CD8+ T cells were sorted on a FACSAria.

The receptor's source is a human donor with alopecia areata. This chain is built from TRBV29-1 and TRBJ1-1, with an unclear D gene assignment. The specimen comprised CD4+ T cells sorted from blood, sampled around week 50, from a patient treated with tofacitinib. The CDR3 has the sequence CSVWLNTEAFF. The DNA reads TGCAGCGTTTGGCTGAACACTGAAGCTTTCTTT.